The T cell receptor (beta chain) described here comes from a study of blood T cells in healthy people across ages. The germline V and J ends were trimmed by 0 bases and 6 bases, with 8 bases remaining between them. Germline V gives CDR1 MNHNY, CDR2 SVGAGI (reference sequence). This CDR3 has 13 residues. As for this clonotype: Its target is not known.

A second PCR of about 7 to 11 cycles used a sample-barcoded 5' primer and a J-beta primer mix. TCRdb re-called the 5' RACE reads with MiXCR, one entry per CDR3 protein. The sample lists 650,000 to 1,000,000 distinct CDR3 sequences; 35% to 40% were seen once. The study's findings and limits: It was not possible, with unsorted PBMCs, to conclusively compare naive and antigen-experienced cells. Older individuals had lower TCR beta diversity per million T cells (the decline was roughly linear). More naive CD4+ cells and higher diversity were found in long-lived than in aged donors.

This TCR came from a man between 18 and 29 years old in good health. Sequencing was performed on blood. The chain links TRBV6-6 to TRBJ1-2; D uncertain. Written as DNA, the CDR3 is TGTGCCAGCAGTTACTCAGGCGCAAATGGCTACACCTTC. It codes for CASSYSGANGYTF.